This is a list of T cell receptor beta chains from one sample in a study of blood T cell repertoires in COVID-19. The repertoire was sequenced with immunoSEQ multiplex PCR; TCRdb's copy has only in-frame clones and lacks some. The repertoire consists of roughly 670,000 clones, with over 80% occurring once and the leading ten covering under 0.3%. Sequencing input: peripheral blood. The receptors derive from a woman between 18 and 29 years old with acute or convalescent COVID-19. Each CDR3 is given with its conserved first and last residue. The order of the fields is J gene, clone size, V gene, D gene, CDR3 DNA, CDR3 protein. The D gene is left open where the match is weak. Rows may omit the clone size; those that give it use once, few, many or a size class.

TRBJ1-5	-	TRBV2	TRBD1	TGTGCCAGCAGGATGGGACAGGGGAATCAGCCCCAGCATTTT	CASRMGQGNQPQHF
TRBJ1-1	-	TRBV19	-	TGTGCCAGCCAACCGGACACAATGAACACTGAAGCTTTCTTT	CASQPDTMNTEAFF
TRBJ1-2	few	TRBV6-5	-	TGTGCCAGCAGCCGCGGACAAGCATATGGCTACACCTTC	CASSRGQAYGYTF
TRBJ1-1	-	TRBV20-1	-	TGCAGTGCTAGGGCTCAACCTGAAGCTTTCTTT	CSARAQPEAFF
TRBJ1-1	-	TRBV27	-	TGTGCCAGCAGTTTATATGGGGGGGTCACTGAAGCTTTCTTT	CASSLYGGVTEAFF
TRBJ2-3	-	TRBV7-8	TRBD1	TGTGCCAGCAGCTTGACAGGGGCCGGTTGGAGCACAGATACGCAGTATTTT	CASSLTGAGWSTDTQYF
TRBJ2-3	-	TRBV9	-	TGTGCCAGCAGCTCCAGTCCATTACACACAGATACGCAGTATTTT	CASSSSPLHTDTQYF
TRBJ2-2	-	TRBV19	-	TGTGCCAGTACCCTACCTTCGGAGGCCGGGGAGCTGTTTTTT	CASTLPSEAGELFF
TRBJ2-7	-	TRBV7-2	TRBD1	TGTGCCAGCAGCGCAATACAGGGGGGCAAAAACGAGCAGTACTTC	CASSAIQGGKNEQYF
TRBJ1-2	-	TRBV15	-	TGTGCCACCAGCAGCTACAGGGATGGCTACACCTTC	CATSSYRDGYTF
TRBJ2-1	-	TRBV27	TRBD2	TGTGCCAGCAGTTTCTCGGGGGGGACCTACAATGAGCAGTTCTTC	CASSFSGGTYNEQFF
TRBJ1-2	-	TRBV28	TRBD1	TGTGCCAGCAGCCGACAGGGGTTAAGATATGGCTACACCTTC	CASSRQGLRYGYTF
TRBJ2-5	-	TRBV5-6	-	TGTGCCAGCAGCTTGGATCCCAGGGCCCAAGAGACCCAGTACTTC	CASSLDPRAQETQYF
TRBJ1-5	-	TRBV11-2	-	TGTGCCAGCAGCTTAGTTAATGATCAGCCCCAGCATTTT	CASSLVNDQPQHF
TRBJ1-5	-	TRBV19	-	TGTGCCAGTAGTTATTTAGGGGTTCTCCAGCCCCAGCATTTT	CASSYLGVLQPQHF
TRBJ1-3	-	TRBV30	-	TGTGCCTGGAGTTATATCTCTGGAAACACCATATATTTT	CAWSYISGNTIYF
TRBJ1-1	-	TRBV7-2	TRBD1	TGTGCCAGCAGCATACAGAGGGGGCAGGGAGCTTTCTTT	CASSIQRGQGAFF
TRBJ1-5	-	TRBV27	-	TGTGCCACCCGAACTTTCCTCGGGGGGGATCAGCCCCAGCATTTT	CATRTFLGGDQPQHF
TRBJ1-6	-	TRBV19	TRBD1	TGTGCCAGTAAATTGACAGGGGTCAATTCACCCCTCCACTTT	CASKLTGVNSPLHF
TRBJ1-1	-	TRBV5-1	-	TGCGCCAGCAGCAGGACAGATATGAACACTGAAGCTTTCTTT	CASSRTDMNTEAFF
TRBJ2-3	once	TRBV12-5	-	TGTGCTAGTGGTTGGTGGGGGGAACCTAGGGATACGCAGTATTTT	CASGWWGEPRDTQYF
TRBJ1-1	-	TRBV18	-	TGTGCCAGCTCACCTGGGGGGGGTGAAGCTTTCTTT	CASSPGGGEAFF
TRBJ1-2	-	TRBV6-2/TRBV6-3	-	TGTGCCAGCAATTACGTAAGGGGTGATGGCTACACCTTC	CASNYVRGDGYTF
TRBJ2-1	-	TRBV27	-	TGTGCCAGCAGTCCCAGCAGGGGAGTCTCAAACAATGAGCAGTTCTTC	CASSPSRGVSNNEQFF
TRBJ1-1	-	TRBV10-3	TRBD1	TGTGCCATCAAACAGGACAGGGAGGGAGCTCATACTGAAGCTTTCTTT	CAIKQDREGAHTEAFF
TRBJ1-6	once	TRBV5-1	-	TGCGCCAGCAGCTTGGTAGGGAGTGATTCACCCCTCCACTTT	CASSLVGSDSPLHF
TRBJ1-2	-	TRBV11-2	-	TGTGCCAGCAGCTATGGGACACGGAATGGCTACACCTTC	CASSYGTRNGYTF
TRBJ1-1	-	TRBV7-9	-	TGTGCCAGCAGCCGCTCGAGAGAGACTGAAGCTTTCTTT	CASSRSRETEAFF
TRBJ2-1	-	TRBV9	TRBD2	TGTGCCAGCAGCGTAGAAGGCGGGGGGGCCGTTGACAATGAGCAGTTCTTC	CASSVEGGGAVDNEQFF
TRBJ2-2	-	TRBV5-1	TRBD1	TGCGCCAGCAGCCCCAGAGCGGGACAGGGCCCCACCGGGGAGCTGTTTTTT	CASSPRAGQGPTGELFF
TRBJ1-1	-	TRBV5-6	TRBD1	TGTGCCAGCAGCTCGGTGACAGGGGGGTTCACTGAAGCTTTCTTT	CASSSVTGGFTEAFF
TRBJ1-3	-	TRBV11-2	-	TGTGCCAGCAGCTTAGGGGCGCTTGGGTCTGGAAACACCATATATTTT	CASSLGALGSGNTIYF
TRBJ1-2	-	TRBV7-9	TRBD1	TGTGCCAGCAGCTCCCCCTTGGGGGACAGGGATGGCTACACCTTC	CASSSPLGDRDGYTF
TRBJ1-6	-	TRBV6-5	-	TGTGCCAGCAGTTACGCCAGGGTGAGGTCACCCCTCCACTTT	CASSYARVRSPLHF
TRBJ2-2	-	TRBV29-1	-	TGCAGCGTCCGGGAAGGGAGAACCGGGGAGCTGTTTTTT	CSVREGRTGELFF
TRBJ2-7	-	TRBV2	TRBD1	TGTGCCAGCAGTGCGAGGACAGGGGCCTACGAGCAGTACTTC	CASSARTGAYEQYF
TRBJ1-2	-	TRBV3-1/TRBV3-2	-	TGTGCCAGCAGCCAACCTGGGGCCAGGTATAACTATGGCTACACCTTC	CASSQPGARYNYGYTF
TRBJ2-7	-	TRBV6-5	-	TGTGCCAGCAGTTACGGGCGTAACGAGCAGTACTTC	CASSYGRNEQYF
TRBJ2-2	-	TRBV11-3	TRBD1	TGTGCCAGCAGCATGGGACAGCCGAACACCGGGGAGCTGTTTTTT	CASSMGQPNTGELFF
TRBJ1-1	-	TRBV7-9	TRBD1	TGTGCCAGCAGCTTAGTTCAGGGGGACACTGAAGCTTTCTTT	CASSLVQGDTEAFF